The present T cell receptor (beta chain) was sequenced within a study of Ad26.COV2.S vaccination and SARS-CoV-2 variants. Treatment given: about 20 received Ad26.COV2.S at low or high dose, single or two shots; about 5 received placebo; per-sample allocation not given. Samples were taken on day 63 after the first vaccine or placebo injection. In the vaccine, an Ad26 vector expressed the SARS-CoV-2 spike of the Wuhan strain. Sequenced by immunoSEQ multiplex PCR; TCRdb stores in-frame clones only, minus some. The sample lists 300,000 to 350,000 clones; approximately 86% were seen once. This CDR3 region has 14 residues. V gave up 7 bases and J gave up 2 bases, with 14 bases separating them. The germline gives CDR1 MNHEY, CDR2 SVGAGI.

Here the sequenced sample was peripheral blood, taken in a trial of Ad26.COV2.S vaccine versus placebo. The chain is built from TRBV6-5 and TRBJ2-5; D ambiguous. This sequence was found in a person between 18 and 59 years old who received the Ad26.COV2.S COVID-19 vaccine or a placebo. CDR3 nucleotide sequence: TGTGCCAGCACTCTGAGAAGAGATCAAGAGACCCAGTACTTC. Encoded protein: CASTLRRDQETQYF.